This T cell receptor (beta chain) is drawn from a study of T cell responses to AZD1222 COVID-19 vaccine. The CDR3 covers 19 residues. The germline V and J ends were trimmed by 3 bases and 3 bases, with 26 bases remaining between them. The germline CDR1 and CDR2 sequences are MNHNS and SASEGT. For this clone: What it binds is not known.

Overall study results and limits: Once two AZD1222 doses were given, Spike-specific TCR breadth and depth went up. Vaccine-associated CD4 TCRs spanned spike, dominant at 160-218 and 743-854. Donors were mostly white British, more females; clonal diversity possibly underestimated. Close to half of all spike-specific TCRs reportedly target regions of the variants that are unmutated.

The protocol was immunoSEQ multiplex PCR, while the TCRdb copy is restricted to in-frame clones and leaves out a portion. This table holds around 150,000 clones, about 90% found once. V usage is TRBV6-1 and J usage is TRBJ1-2; a possible D gene is TRBD1 (5 bases). Sequenced here: peripheral blood, sampled 28 days after the second AZD1222 dose. This TCR came from an adult who received the AZD1222 COVID-19 vaccine. The CDR3 here is CASSDQRARLDMLHYGYTF. Here the CDR3 DNA reads TGTGCCAGCAGTGACCAACGAGCACGGTTGGACATGCTCCACTATGGCTACACCTTC.